This T cell receptor beta chain was found in a study of blood T cell repertoires in COVID-19. At the level of the study: Acute and convalescent COVID-19 samples came from the United States, Italy and Spain. In each case, the material was cDNA or gDNA derived from T cells, B-cell-depleted T cells, or PBMCs.

This clone was recorded only once. In the authors' methods: Reference gene primers were amplified, and this amplification served to estimate nucleated cell counts. Data came from immunoSEQ multiplex PCR; TCRdb stores just in-frame clones and leaves some out. That table supplies the V and J calls and clone size; D and trimming were determined from the DNA. This sample has 150,000 or so clones, with 84% found just once. The CDR3 spans 19 residues. V was trimmed by 4 bases and J by 2 bases, leaving 27 bases between them. Germline V gives CDR1 SEHNR, CDR2 FQNEAQ (reference sequence). The clonotype originates from a man between 18 and 29 years old with active or convalescent COVID-19. The sample taken for sequencing was peripheral blood. V usage is TRBV7-9 and J usage is TRBJ2-7, with a possible D match to TRBD2 (7 bases). CDR3 loop: CASSYTQGLIRGAPYEQYF. The CDR3 coding sequence is TGTGCCAGCAGCTATACGCAGGGGTTAATTCGGGGGGCCCCCTACGAGCAGTACTTC.